This T cell receptor beta chain was identified in a study of regulatory T cells in long-lasting Graves disease. General study findings and limits: Persistent disease was associated with favored TRBV28 usage and with favored use of TRBJ1-2 and TRBJ2-5.

The germline CDR1 and CDR2 sequences are DFQATT and SNEGSKA (reference sequence). V gave up 1 base and J gave up 3 bases; unmatched junction bases: 8. This CDR3 is 17 amino acids long. A few counts support this clonotype. Its specificity is not known. With iRepertoire HTBI primers and Arm-PCR of CDR3 regions, TCR beta libraries were built. TCRdb re-called the multiplex PCR reads through MiXCR, storing one row per CDR3 protein. The sample lists 520,000 or so distinct CDR3 sequences, around 11% occurring once. Time point meaning: newly diagnosed GD, antithyroid drugs for less than 3 months. The TCR library was prepared using RNA isolated from PBMCs. The EDTA tubes were filled with 8.5 to 9.5 milliliters of drawn peripheral blood. These data were also filed under a second study, of T cells in Graves' hyperthyroidism and ophthalmopathy. That publication notes: HTBI primers drove first-round RT-PCR of the TCR CDR3. A model of 13 V-J pairs discriminated ophthalmopathy from stable hyperthyroidism.

The sample in question was peripheral blood mononuclear cells (PBMCs), obtained at new diagnosis, from a patient treated with antithyroid drugs. The TCR sequence derives from a woman in her 30s with Graves disease. This chain connects TRBV20-1 to TRBJ2-1; 11 bases align to TRBD2. The CDR3 region has the DNA TGCAGTGCTAGAGCCACTAGCGGGAGACCGGTCTACAATGAGCAGTTCTTC. Protein product: CSARATSGRPVYNEQFF.